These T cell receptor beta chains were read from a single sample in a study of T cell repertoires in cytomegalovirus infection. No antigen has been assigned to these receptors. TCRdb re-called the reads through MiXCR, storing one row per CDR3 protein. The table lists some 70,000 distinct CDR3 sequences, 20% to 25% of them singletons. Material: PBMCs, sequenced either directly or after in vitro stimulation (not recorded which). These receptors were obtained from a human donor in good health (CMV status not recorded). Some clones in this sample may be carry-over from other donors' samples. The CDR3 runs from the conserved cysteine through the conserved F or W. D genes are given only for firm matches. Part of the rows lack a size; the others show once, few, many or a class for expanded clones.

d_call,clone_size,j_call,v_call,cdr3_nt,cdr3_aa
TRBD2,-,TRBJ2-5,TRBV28,TGTGCCAGCAGTTTTCTAGCGGGAGTAAGAGAGACCCAGTACTTC,CASSFLAGVRETQYF
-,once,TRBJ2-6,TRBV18,TGTGCCAGCTCATCAGAGGGACACCAAAGCTCTGGGGCCAACGTCCTGACTTTC,CASSSEGHQSSGANVLTF
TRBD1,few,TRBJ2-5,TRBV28,TGTGCCAGCGGACCGGGGACAGGGCGAGAGACCCAGTACTTC,CASGPGTGRETQYF
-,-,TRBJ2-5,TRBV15,TGTGCCACCAGCAGAGATCAAGGCGGGGAGACCCAGTACTTC,CATSRDQGGETQYF
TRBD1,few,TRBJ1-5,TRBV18,TGTGCCAGCTCACCGGAGACAGGGGGCGATCAGCCCCAGCATTTT,CASSPETGGDQPQHF
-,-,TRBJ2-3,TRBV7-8,TGTGCCAGCAGCTTAGGGTGGCTTACAGATACGCAGTATTTT,CASSLGWLTDTQYF
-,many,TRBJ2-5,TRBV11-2,TGTGCCAGCAGCGTGACTTTGCAAGAGACCCAGTACTTC,CASSVTLQETQYF
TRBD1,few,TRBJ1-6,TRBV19,TGTGCCAGTCTGGGACAGCCTCATTCACCCCTCCACTTT,CASLGQPHSPLHF
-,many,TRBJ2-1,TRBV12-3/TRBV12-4,TGTGCCAGCAGCATTCCGCCGGGAAAGCTGTTCTTC,CASSIPPGKLFF
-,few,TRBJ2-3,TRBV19,TGTGCCAGTAGTATTGTGGGGTCCGGGGCAGATACGCAGTATTTT,CASSIVGSGADTQYF
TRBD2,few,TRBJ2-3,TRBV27,TGTGCCAGCAGTTTGGAGGCGGGAGGTCTCACAGATACGCAGTATTTT,CASSLEAGGLTDTQYF
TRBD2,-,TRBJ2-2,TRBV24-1,TGTGCCACCAGTGAGCCGGGAGGGCCCACCGGGGAGCTGTTTTTT,CATSEPGGPTGELFF
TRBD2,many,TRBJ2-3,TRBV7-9,TGTGCCAGCAGCTTAGGGACTAGCGGGAACCTAACCTCCCTCCGGTATTGGAACACAGATACGCAGTATTTT,CASSLGTSGNLTSLRYWNTDTQYF
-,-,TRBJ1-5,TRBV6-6,TGTGCCAGCAGGGGTACTAGTAGGGATCAGCCCCAGCATTTT,CASRGTSRDQPQHF
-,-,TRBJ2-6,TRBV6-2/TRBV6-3,TGTGCCAGCAGTTACGGTGACTCTGGGGCCAACGTCCTGACTTTC,CASSYGDSGANVLTF
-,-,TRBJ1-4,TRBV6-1,TGTGCCAGCCGGAGAGAGTTGGACGGACTTTTTGAACTGTTTTTT,CASRRELDGLFELFF
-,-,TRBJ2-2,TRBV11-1,TGTGCCAGCAGCTTGAATGGGCTGAACACCGGGGAGCTGTTTTTT,CASSLNGLNTGELFF
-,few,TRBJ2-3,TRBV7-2,TGTGCCAGCAGCTTAGAAGGGGGGAGGACAGATACGCAGTATTTT,CASSLEGGRTDTQYF
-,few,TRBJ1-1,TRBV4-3,TGCGCCAGCAGCCAAGCCGTGAACACTGAAGCTTTCTTT,CASSQAVNTEAFF
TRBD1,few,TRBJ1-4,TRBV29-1,TGCAGCGTTGAAGGGACAGGGGTGGATGAAAAACTGTTTTTT,CSVEGTGVDEKLFF
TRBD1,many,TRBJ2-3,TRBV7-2,TGTGCCAGCAGCTTAGGGACAGGGGAGACAGATACGCAGTATTTT,CASSLGTGETDTQYF
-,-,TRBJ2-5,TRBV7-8,TGTGCCAGCAGCTTAGAGCCCAGAAGCCCCCAGTACTTC,CASSLEPRSPQYF
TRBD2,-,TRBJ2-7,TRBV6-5,TGTGCCAGCAGTTTATCTAGCGGGAGGTCCTACGAGCAGTACTTC,CASSLSSGRSYEQYF
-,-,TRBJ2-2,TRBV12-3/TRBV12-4,TGTGCCTGCGAGATCCGCAGGACCGGGGAGCTGTTTTTT,CACEIRRTGELFF
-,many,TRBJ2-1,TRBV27,TGTGCCAGCAGTTTAGGAGGTTTTGGGGGGGAGCAGTTCTTC,CASSLGGFGGEQFF
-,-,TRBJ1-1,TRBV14,TGTGCCAGCAGCCAAGGGGCCCTGAACACTGAAGCTTTCTTT,CASSQGALNTEAFF
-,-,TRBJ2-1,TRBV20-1,TGCAGTGCTAGAGCAGGCAGACCGATTAGCTCCTACAATGAGCAGTTCTTC,CSARAGRPISSYNEQFF
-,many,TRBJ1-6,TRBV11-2,TGTGCCAGCAGCTTAGACCGGCCACCCCTCCACTTT,CASSLDRPPLHF
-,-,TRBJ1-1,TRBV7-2,TGTGCCCGCAGCTTAGCATTCAGGGCCACTGAAGCTTTCTTT,CARSLAFRATEAFF
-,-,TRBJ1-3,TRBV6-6,TGTGCCAGCACCCCATTGCGACGAAACACCATATATTTT,CASTPLRRNTIYF
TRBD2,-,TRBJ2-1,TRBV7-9,TGTGCCAGCAGCCCGGGAGGAGTGGGACACAATGAGCAGTTCTTC,CASSPGGVGHNEQFF
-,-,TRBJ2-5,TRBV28,TGTGCCAGCAACGTGGCCCAAGAGACCCAGTACTTC,CASNVAQETQYF
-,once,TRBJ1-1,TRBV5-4,TGTGCCAGCAGCTTGGTGGAAAAACTTGAAGCTTTCTTT,CASSLVEKLEAFF
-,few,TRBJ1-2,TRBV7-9,TGTGCCAGCAGCTTAGGACTGACAGCCTCAATCTATGGCTACACCTTC,CASSLGLTASIYGYTF
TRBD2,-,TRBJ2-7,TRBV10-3,TGTGCCATCAGTGGGGGGGGGAGACAGTCCTACGAGCAGTACTTC,CAISGGGRQSYEQYF
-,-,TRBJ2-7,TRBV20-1,TGCAGCCGCCTAGAACCGGGACAAGTTGGGGAGCAGTACTTC,CSRLEPGQVGEQYF
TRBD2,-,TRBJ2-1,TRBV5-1,TGCGCCAGCAGCTCGGGACTAGCGGGCCTCATCAGCGAGCAGTTCTTC,CASSSGLAGLISEQFF
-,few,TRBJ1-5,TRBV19,TGTGCCAGTAGTATAGGCAGGGCCCAGCCCCAGCATTTT,CASSIGRAQPQHF
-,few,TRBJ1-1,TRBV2,TGTGCCAGCAATCTATTTCTACGGGAGAACACTGAAGCTTTCTTT,CASNLFLRENTEAFF
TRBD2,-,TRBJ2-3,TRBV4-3,TGCGCCAGCAGCCAAGGACTAGCGGGAGCGGGGGATACGCAGTATTTT,CASSQGLAGAGDTQYF
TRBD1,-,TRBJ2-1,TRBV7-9,TGTGCCAGCAGCCACCGGGACAGGGTACCCTATGAGCAGTTCTTC,CASSHRDRVPYEQFF
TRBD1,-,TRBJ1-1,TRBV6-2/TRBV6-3,TGTGCCAGCAGTTACCGGGGACAGGGGAACACTGAAGCTTTCTTT,CASSYRGQGNTEAFF
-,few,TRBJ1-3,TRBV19,TGTGCCAGTACCCCCGTTACCCGCTCTGGAAACACCATATATTTT,CASTPVTRSGNTIYF